The 9 T cell receptor beta chains below come from one sample, sequenced in a study of beta chain features in type 1 diabetes. The sequenced template was cDNA made from the entire isolated RNA. Generated by immunoSEQ multiplex PCR, the TCRdb table keeps only in-frame clones and is missing some. The sample yields roughly 150,000 clones, around 8% seen once. The sample comprised central memory CD4+ T cells from blood. The receptors were gathered from a man aged 18-30 years in good health.

This clone was found a few times. CDR3 DNA sequence: TGCGCCAGCAGATACCAGGGGGATGAGCAGTTCTTC. Encoded protein: CASRYQGDEQFF. The chain is built from TRBV5-1 and TRBJ2-1, with 7 positions matching TRBD1. Germline loops: CDR1 SGHRS, CDR2 YFSETQ. This CDR3 contains 12 residues. Germline trimming cut 5 bases from V and 8 bases from J; bases unmatched to any gene: 4.

In its sample, this clone was seen a few times. The gene calls are TRBV4-3 and TRBJ2-3; 11 bases are shared with TRBD2. The V and J ends lost 0 bases and 7 bases, in that order; junction bases with no gene match: 6. There are 16 residues in the CDR3. CDR1 is LGHNA, CDR2 YSLEER, per germline. As DNA, the CDR3 is TGCGCCAGCAGCCAAGATATGAGACTAGCGGGGAATACGCAGTATTTT. The encoded protein is CASSQDMRLAGNTQYF.

The table lists this clone with many counts. The chain recombines TRBV5-1 with TRBJ1-2, with no clear D. V lost 2 bases and J lost 2, with 13 bases in between. CDR3 size: 15 residues. Per the germline V gene, CDR1 is SGHRS and CDR2 is YFSETQ. CDR3 sequence reads: CASSFTSEINYGYTF. CDR3 nucleotides: TGCGCCAGCAGCTTTACTTCGGAGATAAACTATGGCTACACCTTC.

This clone was seen repeatedly, ten times or more. Other nucleotide sequences in the sample specify the same CDR3. The chain carries TRBV30 and TRBJ1-5; a possible D gene is TRBD1 (5 bases). CDR3 length equals 13 residues. Germline CDR1 GTSNPN, CDR2 SVGIG (reference sequence). V dropped 4 bases and J dropped 6 bases, with 13 bases sitting between them. Written as DNA, the CDR3 is TGTGCCTGGACGGGGGGGGATGGTCAGCCCCAGCATTTT. Translated: CAWTGGDGQPQHF. Together with reference TRBV30 and TRBJ1-5, the CDR3 gives the full variable domain: SQTIHQWPATLVQPVGSPLSLECTVEGTSNPNLYWYRQAAGRGLQLLFYSVGIGQISSEVPQNLSASRPQDRQFILSSKKLLLSDSGFYLCAWTGGDGQPQHFGDGTRLSIL.

This clone was observed a handful of times. The genes are TRBV5-1 and TRBJ1-1, with D hard to call. V was shortened by 2 bases and J by 3 bases, with 11 bases between the two germline ends. The germline CDR1 and CDR2 sequences are SGHRS and YFSETQ. CDR3 length equals 14 residues. The CDR3 loop reads CASSLANLDTEAFF. The CDR3 DNA sequence: TGCGCCAGCAGCTTAGCCAATTTGGACACTGAAGCTTTCTTT. The full variable domain, rest sourced from reference TRBV5-1 and TRBJ1-1, is KAGVTQTPRYLIKTRGQQVTLSCSPISGHRSVSWYQQTPGQGLQFLFEYFSETQRNKGNFPGRFSGRQFSNSRSEMNVSTLELGDSALYLCASSLANLDTEAFFGQGTRLTVV.

This clone was picked up many times. J is TRBJ1-3 and V is TRBV9; D is ambiguous. Germline V lookup: CDR1 SGDLS, CDR2 YYNGEE. This CDR3 is 14 amino acids long. V was shortened by 4 bases and J by 0 bases, with 8 bases between the two germline ends. The CDR3 DNA reads as TGTGCCAGCAGCCCACCAGGCTCTGGAAACACCATATATTTT. Its translation is CASSPPGSGNTIYF.

This clone was detected only a few times. The chain links TRBV5-4 to TRBJ2-1, with TRBD2 identical over 8 bases. The CDR3 covers 16 residues. Germline CDR1 reads SGHNT; CDR2 reads YYREEE (reference sequence). Losses at the gene ends were 0 bases for V and 7 bases for J; bases not matched to a gene: 9. The CDR3 DNA is TGTGCCAGCAGCTTGGTAACGGGGGGGAGAGTGAATGAGCAGTTCTTC. Protein: CASSLVTGGRVNEQFF.

The table lists this clone with a few counts. J is TRBJ1-5 and V is TRBV2; no definite D call. Trimming stripped 7 bases from V and 8 bases from J, with 24 bases between. The CDR3 sequence is 16 residues long. Per germline, CDR1 SNHLY and CDR2 FYNNEI. For the CDR3, the DNA is TGTGCCAGCATTGCGGGAGCGAGTAGATTTGGTGAGCCCCAGCATTTT. As protein: CASIAGASRFGEPQHF.

The table lists this clone with a few counts. V usage is TRBV7-8 and J usage is TRBJ1-1; 7 bases match TRBD1. V lost 5 bases, J lost 0 bases, and 3 bases stayed unmatched. The CDR3 extends over 14 amino acids. Germline CDR1 reads SGHVS; CDR2 reads FQNEAQ. DNA for the CDR3: TGTGCCAGCAGCGGGGACAGCCTGAACACTGAAGCTTTCTTT. Translating it yields CASSGDSLNTEAFF.